The 32 T cell receptor beta chains listed next were all sequenced from one sample in a study of T cells in Graves' hyperthyroidism and ophthalmopathy. TCR beta CDR3 regions were amplified from RNA transcripts. In the first-round RT-PCR of the TCR CDR3, the HTBI primer set was used. TCRdb fed the multiplex PCR reads into MiXCR, producing one record per CDR3 protein. Among around 110,000 distinct CDR3 sequences listed, approximately 16% were seen once. Sequencing was performed on blood. The receptors were gathered from a woman aged 45-65 years with Graves' hyperthyroidism.

The V gene is TRBV6-1, the J gene TRBJ1-5; D might be TRBD1 (6 bases). This CDR3 is built from 15 residues. Germline-derived CDR1 and CDR2 are MNHNS and SASEGT. Trimming removed 5 bases at V and 2 bases at J, with 13 bases between. The CDR3 loop is CASSNRDTRNQPQHF. The DNA for the CDR3 is TGTGCCAGCAGTAACCGGGACACCCGCAATCAGCCCCAGCATTTT.

J is TRBJ1-5 and V is TRBV10-3; D unresolved. The germline V and J ends were trimmed by 11 bases and 3 bases, with 14 bases remaining between them. Germline V gives CDR1 ENHRY, CDR2 SYGVKD. The CDR3 runs 13 residues. For the CDR3, the DNA is TGTGCCGCCTCTCGGTCCGACAATCAGCCCCAGCATTTT. This encodes CAASRSDNQPQHF.

This chain connects TRBV28 to TRBJ1-1; D may be TRBD1 (5 bases). Trimming shortened V by 3 bases and J by 0 bases, and 11 bases separated the two germline ends. Germline V gene sequence: CDR1 MDHEN, CDR2 SYDVKM. The CDR3 runs to 15 residues. In DNA form, the CDR3 reads TGTGCCAGCAGTTTGGGCCTAGGGGTGAACACTGAAGCTTTCTTT. It codes for CASSLGLGVNTEAFF.

This clonotype has a count of ten or more. The chain has TRBV28 and TRBJ2-7, with D tentatively TRBD2 (6 bases). The germline V and J ends were trimmed by 2 bases and 2 bases, with 13 bases remaining between them. CDR1 and CDR2 (germline): MDHEN, SYDVKM. The CDR3 sequence is 15 residues long. CDR3 sequence reads: CASSLGGSGPYEQYF. The CDR3 coding sequence is TGTGCCAGCAGTTTAGGAGGGTCAGGGCCCTACGAGCAGTACTTC.

This clonotype showed up many times. V is TRBV7-2 and J is TRBJ1-2, with a weak D call TRBD1 (5 bases). CDR1 SGHTA and CDR2 FQGNSA come from the germline V gene. V lost 5 bases to trimming and J lost 6 bases, with 19 bases between them. CDR3 length: 15 amino acids. This CDR3 reads CASSLLGGSRDGYTF. CDR3 coding DNA: TGTGCCAGCAGCCTCCTTGGGGGATCTAGGGATGGCTACACCTTC.

Many counts were recorded for this clonotype. The J gene is TRBJ2-1, the V gene TRBV7-8, with D hard to call. The CDR3 contains 13 residues. V shed 1 base and J shed 9 bases, with 10 bases lying between them. Germline CDR1 is SGHVS and CDR2 is FQNEAQ. CDR3 DNA sequence: TGTGCCAGCAGCTTAGGGCCCCTGGTTGAGCAGTTCTTC. It is translated as CASSLGPLVEQFF. The full variable domain, its missing parts supplied by reference TRBV7-8 and TRBJ2-1, is GAGVSQSPRYKVAKRGQDVALRCDPISGHVSLFWYQQALGQGPEFLTYFQNEAQLDKSGLPSDRFFAERPEGSVSTLKIQRTQQEDSAVYLCASSLGPLVEQFFGPGTRLTVL.

The rearrangement links TRBV28 to TRBJ1-4; D is uncertain. Trimming left V 6 bases short and J 7 bases short, with 18 bases between. From germline, CDR1 is MDHEN and CDR2 SYDVKM. The CDR3 extends over 15 amino acids. CDR3: CASSKTYLGSEKLFF. CDR3 in DNA: TGTGCCAGCAGCAAGACTTATCTTGGTTCTGAAAAACTGTTTTTT.

This clonotype was seen repeatedly, ten times or more. The chain carries TRBV18 and TRBJ1-1; D is perhaps TRBD1 (5 bases). Germline loops: CDR1 KGHSH, CDR2 LQKENI. Trimming shortened V by 5 bases and J by 7 bases, and 14 bases separated the two germline ends. The length of the CDR3 is 13 residues. The CDR3: CASSVDTDYEAFF. The CDR3 DNA is TGTGCCAGCTCAGTGGACACGGACTATGAAGCTTTCTTT.

This clonotype came up many times. The chain employs TRBV20-1 and TRBJ1-2; 12 bases fit TRBD1. Germline V CDR1 and CDR2: DFQATT, SNEGSKA (reference sequence). This CDR3 spans 15 amino acids. V lost 6 bases and J lost 7; bases outside the gene matches: 12. CDR3 DNA: TGCAGTGCCAAATCTCCGGGACAGGGGGCGGTTGGCTACACCTTC. Protein product: CSAKSPGQGAVGYTF.

This clonotype was detected ten times or more. The CDR3 loop is CASSEVGYRQHF. The DNA for the CDR3 is TGTGCCAGCAGTGAGGTCGGGTATCGCCAGCATTTT. This rearrangement joins TRBV2 to TRBJ1-5; D not resolved. The CDR3 extends over 12 amino acids. V lost 3 bases and J 12 bases, leaving 12 bases between the germline ends. Germline CDR1 SNHLY, CDR2 FYNNEI.

This clonotype was recorded at least ten times. The rearrangement joins TRBV4-1 to TRBJ2-1, with D perhaps matching TRBD2 (6 bases). Germline values: CDR1 MGHRA, CDR2 YSYEKL. The CDR3 length is 13 residues. The V end was cut by 2 bases, the J end by 6 bases, with 8 bases between. The CDR3 bases are TGCGCCAGCAGCCAACCAGCGGGCAATGAGCAGTTCTTC. Translated: CASSQPAGNEQFF.

There are many counts of this clonotype. Here the CDR3 DNA reads TGTGCCAGCAGCCTCCCCACTAGCGGGAGAGTCGAGGGTGAGCAGTTCTTC. It encodes CASSLPTSGRVEGEQFF. The rearrangement joins TRBV3-1 to TRBJ2-1; TRBD2 matches 11 bases. The germline CDR1 and CDR2 sequences are LGHDT and YNNKEL (reference sequence). V lost 4 bases to trimming and J lost 9 bases; unmatched junction nucleotides: 14. The length of the CDR3 is 17 residues.

Many counts were recorded for this clonotype. This sequence joins TRBV3-1 and TRBJ2-1; 9 positions agree with TRBD1. The CDR3 extends over 15 amino acids. Unmatched junction bases numbered 5, after V lost 3 bases and J lost 5 bases. Germline V gives CDR1 LGHDT, CDR2 YNNKEL (reference sequence). CDR3 DNA sequence: TGTGCCAGCAGCCACCCCGACAGGGGGAACAATGAGCAGTTCTTC. It translates to CASSHPDRGNNEQFF.

This clonotype was seen repeatedly, ten times or more. The chain recombines TRBV18 with TRBJ2-1, with D hard to call. Germline lookup yields CDR1 KGHSH and CDR2 LQKENI. Trimming left V 3 bases short and J 7 bases short, with 10 bases between. This CDR3 spans 13 amino acids. The CDR3 coding sequence is TGTGCCAGCTCACCTCAGAAGGATAATGAGCAGTTCTTC. This codes for CASSPQKDNEQFF.

The sample holds one count of this clonotype. The chain joins TRBV28 to TRBJ2-7; 13 bases fit TRBD2. V shed 3 bases and J 3 bases; nucleotides not matched to a gene: 2. Germline CDR1 is MDHEN and CDR2 is SYDVKM. This CDR3 is built from 15 residues. As DNA, the CDR3 is TGTGCCAGCAGTTTCGGACTAGCGGGAGTCTACGAGCAGTACTTC. Its translation: CASSFGLAGVYEQYF.

This clonotype was detected a few times. The chain is built from TRBV10-3 and TRBJ1-2; the match to TRBD1 covers 9 bases. Germline V gene data show CDR1 as ENHRY and CDR2 as SYGVKD. The CDR3 is made up of 13 amino acids. Unmatched junction bases numbered 2, after V lost 9 bases and J lost 0 bases. CDR3 DNA sequence: TGTGCCATGGGACAGGGAACTAACTATGGCTACACCTTC. Translating it yields CAMGQGTNYGYTF.

This clonotype occurred many times. The V call is TRBV19, the J call TRBJ2-2, with D perhaps matching TRBD2 (6 bases). This CDR3 has 16 residues. V shed 6 bases and J shed 4 bases, with 18 bases lying between them. Germline V gene sequence: CDR1 LNHDA, CDR2 SQIVND (reference sequence). CDR3 sequence (DNA): TGTGCCAGTAGCCCGTATAGGACTACTCCCACCGGGGAGCTGTTTTTT. Translating gives CASSPYRTTPTGELFF.

Regarding this clonotype: A read error is possible here, since a much larger clone lies one base away. CDR3 sequence: CASSERPTSAGEQYF. The CDR3 DNA sequence: TGTGCCAGCAGCGAGCGCCCCACTAGCGCCGGTGAGCAGTACTTC. The rearrangement joins TRBV7-6 to TRBJ2-7, with TRBD2 matching 7 bases. The CDR3 extends over 15 amino acids. V shed 5 bases, J shed 7 bases, and the junction held 14 bases outside the gene matches. In germline, CDR1 is SGHVS, CDR2 FNYEAQ.

The chain couples TRBV12-3 or TRBV12-4 to TRBJ1-2; 10 nucleotides line up with TRBD1. V dropped 7 bases and J dropped 5; count of bases not matched to a gene: 7. CDR3 length equals 14 residues. The CDR3 protein is CASNFGTGEYGYTF. The CDR3, as DNA: TGTGCCAGCAATTTCGGGACAGGGGAATATGGCTACACCTTC.

This chain joins TRBV12-3 or TRBV12-4 and TRBJ2-5, with 7 bases that match TRBD2. The CDR3 has 14 residues. Trimming removed 3 bases from V and 3 bases from J; junction bases left unmatched: 4. DNA of the CDR3: TGTGCCAGCAGTTTCCGGGGAGGGGAAGAGACCCAGTACTTC. Translated, it gives CASSFRGGEETQYF.

This clonotype was counted many times. Here the CDR3 omits its conserved ending phenylalanine or tryptophan, so a read error is the likely source. This sequence joins TRBV18 and TRBJ1-1; D ambiguous. Trimming took off 3 bases at V and 1 base at J, with 15 bases between the two ends. The CDR3 totals 16 residues. Germline assignment: CDR1 KGHSH and CDR2 LQKENI. The CDR3 DNA reads TGTGCCAGCTCACCGCTTATCGGAAGGGAGAACACTGAAGCTTTCCTT. Its protein product is CASSPLIGRENTEAFL.

This clonotype was observed many times. The gene calls are TRBV20-1 and TRBJ2-5; D is perhaps TRBD2 (7 bases). The V gene's germline CDR1 is DFQATT and CDR2 SNEGSKA (reference sequence). V gave up 6 bases and J gave up 4 bases, with 21 bases separating them. This CDR3 has 15 residues. The CDR3 spells CSAGLGRGGIETQYF. CDR3 sequence (DNA): TGCAGTGCCGGTCTTGGTAGGGGGGGAATAGAGACCCAGTACTTC.

This clonotype was seen ten or more times. The rearrangement links TRBV24-1 to TRBJ2-3; no definite D call. CDR3 length: 13 amino acids. From germline, CDR1 is KGHDR and CDR2 SFDVKD. Trimming removed 5 bases at V and 2 bases at J, with 7 bases between. CDR3 DNA: TGTGCCACCAGTGCCTCAATCACAGATACGCAGTATTTT. Translating it yields CATSASITDTQYF.

In its sample, this clonotype was seen many times. V gene TRBV2 combines with J gene TRBJ2-1; D is uncertain. The CDR3 runs 13 residues. Looked up from germline, CDR1 is SNHLY and CDR2 is FYNNEI. The V end lost 8 bases, the J end lost 4 bases, and 12 bases lay between the germline ends. The CDR3 sequence: CASDSRTYNEQFF. CDR3 DNA sequence: TGTGCCAGCGATTCGAGAACGTACAATGAGCAGTTCTTC.

In its sample, this clonotype was seen many times. The rearrangement joins TRBV7-9 to TRBJ2-1; TRBD1 is a possible D gene (6 bases). V was trimmed by 0 bases and J by 12 bases, leaving 12 bases between them. The CDR3 has 13 amino acids. Germline V CDR1 and CDR2: SEHNR, FQNEAQ (reference sequence). In DNA form, the CDR3 reads TGTGCCAGCAGCTTAGCGGACAGACTTGGGCAGTTCTTC. It translates to CASSLADRLGQFF.

The sample holds many counts of this clonotype. The chain joins TRBV28 to TRBJ2-7, with TRBD2 matching 13 bases. Losses at the gene ends were 5 bases for V and 0 bases for J; bases not matched to a gene: 1. The CDR3 contains 15 residues. The V gene's germline CDR1 is MDHEN and CDR2 SYDVKM. Written as DNA, the CDR3 is TGTGCCAGCAGTGGGACTAGCGGGAACTCCTACGAGCAGTACTTC. It translates to CASSGTSGNSYEQYF.

This clonotype was found many times. The CDR3 DNA is TGCGCCAGCAGCTTGAAGGACGTCCTGGGAGACACCGGGGAGCTGTTTTTT. This sequence encodes CASSLKDVLGDTGELFF. J is TRBJ2-2 and V is TRBV5-1; possible D gene TRBD2, 5 bases. V gave up 1 base and J gave up 3 bases, with 16 bases separating them. CDR3 length equals 17 residues. Germline-derived CDR1 and CDR2 are SGHRS and YFSETQ. The complete variable domain, with remaining parts taken from reference TRBV5-1 and TRBJ2-2, reads KAGVTQTPRYLIKTRGQQVTLSCSPISGHRSVSWYQQTPGQGLQFLFEYFSETQRNKGNFPGRFSGRQFSNSRSEMNVSTLELGDSALYLCASSLKDVLGDTGELFFGEGSRLTVL.

Written as DNA, the CDR3 is TGTGCCTGGAGTGAGAGGACTGAAGCTTTCTTT. This encodes CAWSERTEAFF. V and J are TRBV30 and TRBJ1-1; D gene unclear. The CDR3 extends over 11 amino acids. Per the germline V gene, CDR1 is GTSNPN and CDR2 is SVGIG (reference sequence). V lost 1 base and J 5 bases, leaving 5 bases between the germline ends.

This clonotype showed up many times. The chain uses TRBV27 and TRBJ2-7, with no clear D. CDR1 and CDR2 from the germline V gene are MNHEY and SMNVEV (reference sequence). The CDR3 has 15 residues. V shed 3 bases and J shed 2 bases, with 14 bases lying between them. The CDR3, as DNA: TGTGCCAGCAGTTTTAGTTTGACCTGGCCCTACGAGCAGTACTTC. Residues: CASSFSLTWPYEQYF.

The table lists this clonotype with many counts. V usage is TRBV25-1 and J usage is TRBJ1-6; 9 nucleotides align to TRBD1. J gave up 7 bases and V 6 bases, and 10 bases lay outside the gene matches. Germline V gives CDR1 MGHDK, CDR2 SYGVNS. CDR3 length: 16 amino acids. The CDR3 nucleotides read TGTGCCAGCAGCGCCAAAGGGGGGACAGGGAATTCACCCCTCCACTTT. Translated: CASSAKGGTGNSPLHF.

This sequence joins TRBV27 and TRBJ2-3; TRBD2 agrees at 7 bases. Trimming removed 5 bases from V and 2 bases from J; junction bases left unmatched: 10. This CDR3 comprises 16 residues. Germline assignment: CDR1 MNHEY and CDR2 SMNVEV (reference sequence). The CDR3 here is CASSPYLAEHTDTQYF. CDR3 nucleotide sequence: TGTGCCAGCAGTCCATATCTAGCGGAGCACACAGATACGCAGTATTTT.

This clonotype was counted many times. V and J are TRBV28 and TRBJ1-2; D unclear. The ends were cut back, 5 bases at V and 8 bases at J, with 18 bases in the middle. This CDR3 has 14 residues. CDR1 is MDHEN and CDR2 is SYDVKM in the germline V gene. The CDR3 region is CASSDPPTPGGYTF. The CDR3 nucleotides read TGTGCCAGCAGTGATCCTCCAACCCCGGGGGGCTACACCTTC.